This T cell receptor beta chain appears in the sequencing data of a study of read filtering for tumor transcriptome and immune sequencing. Overall study context: Among patients, some 17 were male and some 15 female, aged about 40 to 90 (mean approximately 64). R-ISS stage counts were eight or nine for I, approximately 16 for II, more than 5 for III.

This clonotype was counted at least ten times. The CDR3 spans 13 residues. Trimming removed 3 bases from V and 3 bases from J, with 11 bases in between. From germline, CDR1 is SQVTM and CDR2 ANQGSEA. The library was built from approximately 400 ng RNA with molecular barcoded adaptors for alpha/delta and beta/gamma chains. TCRdb processed the reads anew with MiXCR; each CDR3 protein has one entry. The table has over 45,000 distinct CDR3 sequences, less than 25% seen once. The source is a donor aged 40 or older with multiple myeloma. The specimen sequenced was a population of CD138-negative cells sorted from bone marrow. This rearrangement joins TRBV29-1 to TRBJ2-5, with a tentative D call TRBD2 (5 bases). CDR3 DNA sequence: TGCAGCGTTGACGGGAATAGAAAAGAGACCCAGTACTTC. Residues: CSVDGNRKETQYF.